One and the same sample provided the 23 T cell receptor beta chains below, sequenced in a study of technical replicates of blood from four donors. TCRdb keeps only in-frame clones here, not all; method: immunoSEQ multiplex PCR. Found here are about 79,000 clones, 75% to 95% of them singletons; the top ten hold under 0.5%. The sequencing input was T cells isolated from PBMCs. The receptors shown here come from a human donor in good health. Some clones in this sample may be carry-over from other donors' samples.

This chain uses TRBV6-6 with TRBJ2-1; TRBD1 matches at 9 bases. The length of the CDR3 is 16 residues. J lost 8 bases, V lost 2 bases, and 10 bases had no gene match. Germline V gene lookup returns CDR1 MNHNY and CDR2 SVGAGI (reference sequence). CDR3 amino acids: CASSYNRGRLDDEQFF. The DNA for the CDR3 is TGTGCCAGCAGTTACAACAGGGGGCGCCTCGACGATGAGCAGTTCTTC.

The chain couples TRBV9 to TRBJ2-1, with 13 positions matching TRBD2. Germline CDR1 is SGDLS and CDR2 is YYNGEE. CDR3 length: 18 residues. The ends lost 4 bases at V and 3 bases at J; junction bases unmatched: 10. In DNA form, the CDR3 reads TGTGCCAGCAGCCCCTGGACTAGCGGGAGTATAGGCTACAATGAGCAGTTCTTC. Translation: CASSPWTSGSIGYNEQFF.

The DNA of the CDR3 is TGCGCCAGCAGCTTGGACAGAAGGTCTGGGGGCTACACCTTC. It specifies CASSLDRRSGGYTF. The chain combines TRBV5-1 with TRBJ1-2; D not resolved. Germline V gene data show CDR1 as SGHRS and CDR2 as YFSETQ. The CDR3 runs 14 residues. Trimming cost V 0 bases and J 8 bases, with 14 bases left between them. Filled out from reference TRBV5-1 and TRBJ1-2, the complete variable domain reads KAGVTQTPRYLIKTRGQQVTLSCSPISGHRSVSWYQQTPGQGLQFLFEYFSETQRNKGNFPGRFSGRQFSNSRSEMNVSTLELGDSALYLCASSLDRRSGGYTFGSGTRLTVV.

V gene TRBV6-5 combines with J gene TRBJ2-7; the D gene is possibly TRBD2 (6 bases). V shed 7 bases and J shed 6 bases, with 10 bases lying between them. CDR3 length equals 11 residues. Germline V lookup: CDR1 MNHEY, CDR2 SVGAGI. DNA of the CDR3: TGTGCCAGCACCGGGGGATCCGAGCAGTACTTC. Residues: CASTGGSEQYF.

This chain uses TRBV18 with TRBJ2-1; the match to TRBD2 covers 8 bases. The CDR3 has 15 amino acids. J was trimmed by 8 bases and V by 3 bases; bases with no gene match: 9. Germline CDR1 is KGHSH and CDR2 is LQKENI. This CDR3 is CASSPLKRELDEQFF. CDR3 DNA sequence: TGTGCCAGCTCACCTCTCAAGCGGGAGTTGGATGAGCAGTTCTTC. Drawing the rest from reference TRBV18 and TRBJ2-1, the complete variable domain is NAGVMQNPRHLVRRRGQEARLRCSPMKGHSHVYWYRQLPEEGLKFMVYLQKENIIDESGMPKERFSAEFPKEGPSILRIQQVVRGDSAAYFCASSPLKRELDEQFFGPGTRLTVL.

This chain joins TRBV5-4 and TRBJ2-7; unclear D gene. This CDR3 comprises 12 residues. V gave up 3 bases and J gave up 0 bases, with 4 bases separating them. Germline CDR1 reads SGHNT; CDR2 reads YYREEE (reference sequence). The chain's CDR3 is CASSSSSYEQYF. CDR3 sequence (DNA): TGTGCCAGCAGCTCGAGCTCCTACGAGCAGTACTTC.

The V call is TRBV13, the J call TRBJ2-7; 7 bases fit TRBD2. Germline V CDR1 and CDR2: PRHDT, FYEKMQ (reference sequence). The CDR3 is made up of 14 amino acids. V trimming: 0 bases; J trimming: 3 bases; junction bases outside the gene matches: 2. The CDR3 spells CASSLGGLNYEQYF. Written as DNA, the CDR3 is TGTGCCAGCAGCTTAGGGGGACTAAACTACGAGCAGTACTTC.

This chain joins TRBV4-1 and TRBJ2-1, with 8 bases aligning to TRBD2. The CDR3 contains 15 residues. Germline CDR1 reads MGHRA; CDR2 reads YSYEKL. Trimming cost V 4 bases and J 6 bases; bases outside gene matches: 8. The CDR3 loop reads CASSPEPGLGNEQFF. The DNA of the CDR3 is TGCGCCAGCAGCCCAGAGCCGGGACTAGGCAATGAGCAGTTCTTC.

This clone has only one observation. This rearrangement joins TRBV6-6 to TRBJ1-1; D may be TRBD1 (5 bases). Trimming stripped 6 bases from V and 0 bases from J, with 14 bases between. Germline lookup yields CDR1 MNHNY and CDR2 SVGAGI (reference sequence). This CDR3 contains 15 residues. For the CDR3, the DNA is TGTGCCAGCAGACCTTTCGACAGTTTGAACACTGAAGCTTTCTTT. It encodes CASRPFDSLNTEAFF.

There are a few counts of this clone. The gene calls are TRBV9 and TRBJ2-1, with 11 bases lining up with TRBD2. This CDR3 has 15 amino acids. Trimming cost V 3 bases and J 6 bases; bases outside gene matches: 5. In germline, CDR1 is SGDLS, CDR2 YYNGEE. The CDR3 loop is CASSELAGGPNEQFF. In DNA, the CDR3 is TGTGCCAGCAGCGAATTAGCGGGAGGGCCCAATGAGCAGTTCTTC.

The chain joins TRBV7-6 to TRBJ2-3, with D perhaps matching TRBD2 (6 bases). Between the trimmed V and J ends, which lost 3 bases and 2 bases, there was a span of 12 bases. The length of the CDR3 is 15 residues. Per the germline V gene, CDR1 is SGHVS and CDR2 is FNYEAQ. CDR3 in DNA: TGTGCCAGCAGCTTCGACAGCGGGTACACAGATACGCAGTATTTT. Its translation is CASSFDSGYTDTQYF.

The rearrangement links TRBV11-2 to TRBJ1-1; 7 bases agree with TRBD1. Germline trimming cut 4 bases from V and 5 bases from J; bases unmatched to any gene: 10. Germline CDR1 and CDR2: SGHAT and FQNNGV. This CDR3 has 15 residues. CDR3 protein: CASSYLDRDYTEAFF. The CDR3 nucleotides are TGTGCCAGCAGCTATCTCGACAGGGATTATACTGAAGCTTTCTTT.

The chain combines TRBV9 with TRBJ2-1, with no clear D. There are 13 residues in the CDR3. Trimming stripped 0 bases from V and 4 bases from J, with 5 bases between. Germline loops: CDR1 SGDLS, CDR2 YYNGEE. CDR3 DNA sequence: TGTGCCAGCAGCGTAGAGCCATACAATGAGCAGTTCTTC. Protein: CASSVEPYNEQFF.

The table lists this clone with a count of one. This chain uses TRBV7-9 with TRBJ2-7, with 7 bases identical to TRBD1. Germline V gene sequence: CDR1 SEHNR, CDR2 FQNEAQ (reference sequence). The V gene end was trimmed by 4 bases and the J gene end by 3 bases; junction bases not matched to a gene: 15. The CDR3 is 17 residues long. The CDR3 here is CASSSGGYLIYGYEQYF. The CDR3 DNA reads as TGTGCCAGCAGCTCAGGGGGATACCTCATTTATGGCTACGAGCAGTACTTC.

The chain has TRBV2 and TRBJ2-5; 7 nucleotides agree with TRBD1. With 1 base clipped from V and 6 bases from J, the junction kept 8 bases outside the gene matches. The CDR3 spans 15 residues. Germline V CDR1 and CDR2: SNHLY, FYNNEI. The CDR3 nucleotides read TGTGCCAGCAGTGAAGGGCAAGGGGGCTGGAAGACCCAGTACTTC. Its protein is CASSEGQGGWKTQYF.

As regards this clone: The junction differs from germline at one of its ends, possibly a read error. The chain couples TRBV5-1 to TRBJ2-3; a weak D match, TRBD1 (6 bases). CDR1 and CDR2 (germline): SGHRS, YFSETQ. This CDR3 has 15 residues. CDR3 DNA sequence: TGCGTCAGCAGCCTAGGACAGCCTAGCACAGATACGCAGTATTTT. This codes for CVSSLGQPSTDTQYF.

This rearrangement joins TRBV20-1 to TRBJ1-2; D is ambiguous. This CDR3 is 11 amino acids long. Germline-derived CDR1 and CDR2 are DFQATT and SNEGSKA (reference sequence). V lost 8 bases to trimming and J lost 4 bases, with 11 bases between them. The DNA for the CDR3 is TGCAGTATGAGGGTGGGCTATGGCTACACCTTC. This sequence encodes CSMRVGYGYTF.

The chain combines TRBV11-2 with TRBJ1-1, with TRBD1 matching 8 bases. Germline loops: CDR1 SGHAT, CDR2 FQNNGV. The junction had 3 bases not matched to a gene; V was cut back by 5 bases and J by 1 base. The CDR3 length is 14 residues. This CDR3 reads CASSTQGGNTEAFF. In DNA form, the CDR3 reads TGTGCCAGCAGCACACAGGGGGGGAACACTGAAGCTTTCTTT.

The rearrangement uses TRBV11-3 and TRBJ2-3; D is perhaps TRBD2 (6 bases). Trimming pared 1 base from V and 5 bases from J, leaving 13 bases between. There are 15 residues in the CDR3. CDR1 and CDR2 (germline): SGHNT, YENEEA. CDR3 coding DNA: TGTGCCAGCAGCTTAGGAGCGGGTGAAGGAGATACGCAGTATTTT. Amino acid sequence: CASSLGAGEGDTQYF.

The gene calls are TRBV5-5 and TRBJ2-5; 9 positions agree with TRBD1. This CDR3 has 13 amino acids. The V gene end was trimmed by 5 bases and the J gene end by 2 bases; junction bases not matched to a gene: 1. Per germline, CDR1 SGHKS and CDR2 YYEKEE (reference sequence). The CDR3 reads CASRGQGQETQYF. The CDR3 DNA is TGTGCCAGCAGGGGACAGGGACAAGAGACCCAGTACTTC.

J is TRBJ2-2 and V is TRBV7-3, with TRBD2 matching 10 bases. V trimming: 4 bases; J trimming: 8 bases; junction bases outside the gene matches: 10. The CDR3 consists of 16 residues. Germline V gene sequence: CDR1 SGHTA, CDR2 FQGTGA. The DNA of the CDR3 is TGTGCCAGCAGCTCCGTAGCGGGGGGCCGAAGGGGGGAGCTGTTTTTT. It translates to CASSSVAGGRRGELFF.

V gene TRBV6-5 combines with J gene TRBJ2-1; the D is unclear. The V end lost 6 bases, the J end lost 6 bases, and 15 bases lay between the germline ends. The CDR3 runs to 14 residues. Germline V gene sequence: CDR1 MNHEY, CDR2 SVGAGI. In DNA form, the CDR3 reads TGTGCCAGCAGCACCGGGTCCGCACTCAATGAGCAGTTCTTC. Its protein product is CASSTGSALNEQFF.

This chain uses TRBV27 with TRBJ1-5, with D unresolved. Trimming pared 5 bases from V and 3 bases from J, leaving 11 bases between. The CDR3 is 14 amino acids. CDR1 is MNHEY, CDR2 SMNVEV, per germline (reference sequence). CDR3 in amino acids: CASSRPGFNQPQHF. The DNA for the CDR3 is TGTGCCAGCAGTAGGCCAGGCTTCAATCAGCCCCAGCATTTT.